The clone carrying this T cell receptor (beta chain) has a handful of counts. No antigen is known for it. A much larger clone is a single base away; this may be a read error. These data belong to a study of T-cell memory formation after mild COVID-19. General study results and limits: Mainly CM and EM harbored the contracting CD4+ clones; mainly EMRA harbored the CD8+ ones. Unconfirmed was the SARS-CoV-2 specificity of second-wave clones that peaked on day 37. CD4/CD8 balance held among clones contracting day 15 to 85, and later expanders leaned CD4+.

CDR3 size: 14 residues. Germline lookup yields CDR1 MGHDK and CDR2 SYGVNS. Losses at the gene ends were 4 bases for V and 4 bases for J; bases not matched to a gene: 0. Libraries for TCRalpha and TCRbeta carried sample barcodes and unique molecular identifiers via 5'RACE. TCRdb redid the calling of the 5' RACE reads with MiXCR, one entry per CDR3 protein. The sample lists about 390,000 distinct CDR3 sequences; approximately 16% were seen once. The chain uses TRBV25-1 and TRBJ1-6; 8 bases are a match to TRBD1. Sequences were obtained from PBMCs or a T cell subset sorted from them (not recorded which). The TCR comes from a man between 18 and 29 years old who had mild COVID-19 (a few samples of this study predate the infection). Cell type and time point are not known. CDR3 in DNA: TGTGCCAGCAGTGGACAGGGGTATAATTCACCCCTCCACTTT. It yields the protein CASSGQGYNSPLHF. Full variable domain (missing parts from reference TRBV25-1 and TRBJ1-6): EADIYQTPRYLVIGTGKKITLECSQTMGHDKMYWYQQDPGMELHLIHYSYGVNSTEKGDLSSESTVSRIRTEHFPLTLESARPSHTSQYLCASSGQGYNSPLHFGNGTRLTVT.